This T cell receptor (beta chain) is from a study of CD8+ T cells in alopecia areata. Following RNA extraction, reverse transcription yielded cDNA that acted as the sequencing template. The protocol was immunoSEQ multiplex PCR, while the TCRdb copy is restricted to in-frame clones and leaves out a portion. This sample has over 200,000 clones; roughly 57% occur once, and the top ten carry over 0.4%. Note on this clone: Its antigen is undetermined.

The length of the CDR3 is 16 residues. Trimming took off 4 bases at V and 4 bases at J, with 17 bases between the two ends. Germline CDR1 and CDR2: SGHTA and FQGTGA. The study's findings and limits: Normal scalp had lower clonality than lesional scalp, with alopecia totalis/universalis lesions showing this most strongly. When scalp samples are sequenced, resident alphabeta T cells of normal skin are also captured.

The source is a human donor with alopecia areata. The V and J genes are TRBV7-3 and TRBJ2-1; maybe TRBD2 (5 bases). This specimen consisted of CD4+ T cells sorted from blood, obtained at week 0. CDR3 in amino acids: CASSSLGGSSYNEQFF. CDR3 coding DNA: TGTGCCAGCAGCTCCTTAGGAGGAAGCTCGTACAATGAGCAGTTCTTC.